This is a list of T cell receptor beta chains from one sample in a study of T cell changes during pregnancy in multiple sclerosis. This table comes from immunoSEQ multiplex PCR, and its TCRdb copy is limited to in-frame clones, with some not included. The table lists 30,000 or so clones, around 91% of them singletons, with approximately 3.9% in the top ten. The specimen was CD8+ T cells from peripheral blood mononuclear cells, collected in the second trimester of pregnancy. The receptors were sampled from a female donor in good health, enrolled as a control in a pregnancy study. CDR3s include the opening cysteine and the closing phenylalanine or tryptophan. Fields, in order: V gene, J gene, clone size, D gene, CDR3 DNA, CDR3 protein. The D gene is left open where the match is weak. A clone size is listed for some rows: how often the clone was seen (once, few, many), or a class if it is expanded.

>TRBV5-6|TRBJ2-7|-|TRBD2
TGTGCCAGCAGCTATGGGACTAGCGGGACCTACGAGCAGTACTTC
CASSYGTSGTYEQYF
>TRBV6-6|TRBJ1-2|-|-
TGTGCCAGCAGTTACTCGAATGTTGCAGGGGTGCTCGGCTACACCTTC
CASSYSNVAGVLGYTF
>TRBV27|TRBJ1-2|-|TRBD1
TGTGCCAGCAGCCTTGGACAGGGGAGTGGCTACACCTTC
CASSLGQGSGYTF
>TRBV5-1|TRBJ1-5|-|TRBD1
TGCGCCAGCAGCACAGGGACAGGGGGCATGGATCAGCCCCAGCATTTT
CASSTGTGGMDQPQHF
>TRBV5-1|TRBJ1-1|-|-
TGCGCCAGCAGCTTGGCGGGGAACACTGAAGCTTTCTTT
CASSLAGNTEAFF
>TRBV5-1|TRBJ2-3|-|TRBD2
TGCGCCAGCAGCTTGGGGCGAGCGGGGACGGCAGATACGCAGTATTTT
CASSLGRAGTADTQYF
>TRBV7-2|TRBJ1-6|-|TRBD1
TGTGCCAGCAGCTTAGGGACAGGGGCGAATTCACCCCTCCACTTT
CASSLGTGANSPLHF
>TRBV30|TRBJ1-1|once|TRBD1
TGTGCCTGGAGCGACAGGGGGCGAGGCACTGAAGCTTTCTTT
CAWSDRGRGTEAFF
>TRBV14|TRBJ2-1|-|-
TGTGCCAGCAGCCAACCAGGTCGATACAATGAGCAGTTCTTC
CASSQPGRYNEQFF
>TRBV25-1|TRBJ2-6|once|TRBD2
TGTGCCAGCAGTGAGGGACTAGCGGCATCTGGGGCCAACGTCCTGACTTTC
CASSEGLAASGANVLTF
>TRBV4-2|TRBJ2-3|-|-
TGTGCCAGCAGCCAAGAGGGGGGACCAGATACGCAGTATTTT
CASSQEGGPDTQYF
>TRBV9|TRBJ2-1|-|TRBD2
TGTGCCAGCAGCGTGGGGGTGAGCGGGGGAACATCCTACAATGAGCAGTTCTTC
CASSVGVSGGTSYNEQFF
>TRBV9|TRBJ1-2|-|-
TGTGCCAGCAGCGGGACCACCGACAGGCCTGGCTACACCTTC
CASSGTTDRPGYTF
>TRBV4-2|TRBJ2-5|-|-
TGTGCCAGCAGTTCAGAAGAAGAGACCCAGTACTTC
CASSSEEETQYF
>TRBV7-9|TRBJ2-7|-|TRBD1
TGTGCCAGCAGCCCACCGACAGGGTCTGTGGTCGAGCAGTACTTC
CASSPPTGSVVEQYF
>TRBV27|TRBJ2-2|-|-
TGTGCCAGCAGTTTGGGGGCTCCCGGGGAGCTGTTTTTT
CASSLGAPGELFF
>TRBV5-6|TRBJ2-7|-|-
TGTGCCAGCAGCTTGAGGGAGTCCACCTACGAGCAGTACTTC
CASSLRESTYEQYF
>TRBV7-3|TRBJ2-2|-|TRBD2
TGTGCCAGCAGCTTAACGTGGACTAGCGGGAAACCCGGGGAGCTGTTTTTT
CASSLTWTSGKPGELFF
>TRBV30|TRBJ2-7|-|-
TGTGCCTGGAGGGAGGACGGTGAGGAGCAGTACTTC
CAWREDGEEQYF
>TRBV29-1|TRBJ1-3|-|TRBD1
TGCAGTGGGACAGACTCTGGAAACACCATATATTTT
CSGTDSGNTIYF
>TRBV9|TRBJ2-2|-|TRBD1
TGTGCCAGCAGCGGCGGGACAGGAGTGCCCGGGGAGCTGTTTTTT
CASSGGTGVPGELFF
>TRBV2|TRBJ2-7|-|-
TGTGCCAGCAGTGAGTCCCAGGGGGGAACCTACGAGCAGTACTTC
CASSESQGGTYEQYF
>TRBV7-9|TRBJ1-2|-|-
TGTGCCAGCAGCTTAGGCGTGGGGCAGCCTAACTATGGCTACACCTTC
CASSLGVGQPNYGYTF
>TRBV6-1|TRBJ2-7|-|-
TGTGCCAGCAGTGAATCATGGGACACGGCGATTTCCTACGAGCAGTACTTC
CASSESWDTAISYEQYF
>TRBV6-4|TRBJ2-1|-|TRBD2
TGTGCCAGCAGTACCGCTAGCGGGGGGGCGTATGAGCAGTTCTTC
CASSTASGGAYEQFF
>TRBV27|TRBJ2-3|once|TRBD2
TGTGCCAGCAGTTCCAAATACCTTCCTGGCGGGGGGGACACAGATACGCAGTATTTT
CASSSKYLPGGGDTDTQYF
>TRBV2|TRBJ1-2|-|TRBD1
TGTGCCAGACAGAGAAGGGGGCCAGCTAACTATGGCTACACCTTC
CARQRRGPANYGYTF
>TRBV4-1|TRBJ2-4|medium-sized|-
TGCGCCAGCAGCCAAGCAGCTCCGACAGGCGGTGGAAACATTCAGTACTTC
CASSQAAPTGGGNIQYF